One sample yielded the 20 T cell receptor beta chains listed below, sequenced in a study of T-cell memory formation after mild COVID-19. TCRdb redid the calling of the 5' RACE reads with MiXCR, one entry per CDR3 protein. The table includes about 340,000 distinct CDR3 sequences, approximately 15% detected once. Sequencing input: PBMCs or a T cell subset sorted from them (not recorded which). The receptors come from a man in his late teens or twenties who had mild COVID-19 (a few samples of this study predate the infection). Cell type and time point are not known.

This clonotype came up a few times. The J gene is TRBJ1-6, the V gene TRBV7-2; D is ambiguous. Germline V gives CDR1 SGHTA, CDR2 FQGNSA. V dropped 5 bases and J dropped 10 bases, with 15 bases sitting between them. This CDR3 contains 14 residues. The CDR3 is CASSLSLWLSPLHF. In DNA, the CDR3 is TGTGCCAGCAGCCTAAGTCTGTGGTTGTCACCCCTCCACTTT.

This clonotype was seen at least ten times. The J gene is TRBJ2-7, the V gene TRBV18; the D call may be TRBD1 or TRBD2 (5 bases each). The CDR3 is 13 amino acids. V was trimmed by 3 bases and J by 4 bases, leaving 10 bases between them. Germline values: CDR1 KGHSH, CDR2 LQKENI. DNA of the CDR3: TGTGCCAGCTCACCCGGGGCAAATTACGAGCAGTACGTC. Its protein is CASSPGANYEQYV.

V is TRBV6-1 and J is TRBJ1-1; no definite D call. Germline CDR1 is MNHNS and CDR2 is SASEGT. The CDR3 spans 17 residues. Trimming left V 6 bases short and J 2 bases short, with 22 bases between. CDR3 residues: CASSPSGMVRANTEAFF. Written as DNA, the CDR3 is TGTGCCAGCAGCCCCTCTGGGATGGTCCGGGCCAACACTGAAGCTTTCTTT.

This clonotype was seen a handful of times. The rearrangement joins TRBV7-2 to TRBJ2-7, with D tentatively TRBD1 or TRBD2 (5 bases each). CDR3 length: 16 residues. The germline V and J ends were trimmed by 5 bases and 0 bases, with 17 bases remaining between them. In germline, CDR1 is SGHTA, CDR2 FQGNSA. This CDR3 reads CASSPPWGMSSYEQYF. CDR3 bases: TGTGCCAGCAGCCCACCCTGGGGGATGAGCTCCTACGAGCAGTACTTC.

This clonotype was seen only a few times. This chain joins TRBV12-3 or TRBV12-4 and TRBJ2-7; 12 bases map to TRBD1. This CDR3 has 15 amino acids. The trim removed 3 bases at V and 4 bases at J, leaving 4 bases unmatched. The DNA of the CDR3 is TGTGCCAGCAGTTTGGCGGGACAGGGGGCGTACGAGCAGTACTTC. It codes for CASSLAGQGAYEQYF.

This clonotype was seen more than once but under ten times. The chain employs TRBV6-5 and TRBJ2-4; weak D call: TRBD2 (6 bases). The V end was cut by 6 bases, the J end by 6 bases, with 12 bases between. From germline, CDR1 is MNHEY and CDR2 SVGAGI. The CDR3 is 13 residues long. CDR3 coding DNA: TGTGCCAGCAGCGCCGGGGGAGGAAACATTCAGTACTTC. Protein product: CASSAGGGNIQYF.

The CDR3 loop reads CASSLGATSDDGYTF. DNA for the CDR3: TGCGCCAGCAGCTTGGGGGCGACATCGGATGATGGCTACACCTTC. The chain uses TRBV5-1 and TRBJ1-2, with D hard to call. V shed 0 bases and J shed 6 bases, with 15 bases lying between them. The CDR3 loop spans 15 amino acids. Germline CDR1 reads SGHRS; CDR2 reads YFSETQ. The complete variable domain, with remaining parts taken from reference TRBV5-1 and TRBJ1-2, reads KAGVTQTPRYLIKTRGQQVTLSCSPISGHRSVSWYQQTPGQGLQFLFEYFSETQRNKGNFPGRFSGRQFSNSRSEMNVSTLELGDSALYLCASSLGATSDDGYTFGSGTRLTVV.

A single count supports this clonotype. The V gene is TRBV20-1, the J gene TRBJ2-3; D is tentatively TRBD1 or TRBD2 (6 bases each). Trimming took off 2 bases at V and 7 bases at J, with 22 bases between the two ends. The germline V gene has CDR1 DFQATT and CDR2 SNEGSKA (reference sequence). The CDR3 contains 16 residues. The CDR3 loop is CSARRTRGRSRNTQYF. CDR3 coding DNA: TGCAGTGCTAGAAGAACGAGGGGGAGGTCTCGGAATACGCAGTATTTT.

For this clonotype: This could be a read error, since a much larger clone is one nucleotide away. The rearrangement links TRBV20-1 to TRBJ1-1; weak D call: TRBD1 (5 bases). The CDR3 is 12 amino acids. Germline V gene sequence: CDR1 DFQATT, CDR2 SNEGSKA (reference sequence). In nucleotides, the CDR3 is TGCGGTGCTTTGGGGCCTAACACTGAAGCTTTCTTT. This encodes CGALGPNTEAFF.

This clonotype was seen many times. The chain carries TRBV5-6 and TRBJ1-6, with TRBD1 matching over 8 bases. CDR1 is SGHDT, CDR2 YYEEEE, per germline. The CDR3 is 15 residues long. Germline trimming cut 4 bases from V and 10 bases from J; bases unmatched to any gene: 10. The CDR3 spells CASSVQGVEGSPLHF. The CDR3 bases are TGTGCCAGCAGCGTACAGGGGGTTGAAGGATCACCCCTCCACTTT.

The gene calls are TRBV7-3 and TRBJ2-2, with D possibly TRBD2 on 6 matching bases. CDR3 length: 16 amino acids. The germline V gene encodes CDR1 SGHTA and CDR2 FQGTGA. Trimming shortened V by 5 bases and J by 4 bases, and 17 bases separated the two germline ends. CDR3 bases: TGTGCCAGCAGCCCCTCCCAGGGAGCGGGCACCGGGGAGCTGTTTTTT. Translating it yields CASSPSQGAGTGELFF.

In this sample, this clonotype turned up a few times. The genes are TRBV14 and TRBJ1-1; no firm D call. CDR3 length equals 17 residues. V lost 0 bases to trimming and J lost 5 bases, with 19 bases between them. From germline, CDR1 is SGHDN and CDR2 FVKESK. The CDR3 region is CASSQDNLGIPGTEAFF. Written as DNA, the CDR3 is TGTGCCAGCAGCCAAGATAATTTAGGGATCCCTGGGACTGAAGCTTTCTTT.

This chain connects TRBV19 to TRBJ2-3; D tentatively fits TRBD1 or TRBD2 (6 bases each). Germline V gene lookup returns CDR1 LNHDA and CDR2 SQIVND (reference sequence). With 7 bases removed from V and 6 bases from J, the gap between germline ends came to 14 bases. The CDR3 length is 13 residues. CDR3 nucleotide sequence: TGTGCCAGTAAACGCGGAGGGGGGGATACGCAGTATTTT. The encoded protein is CASKRGGGDTQYF.

V gene TRBV20-1 combines with J gene TRBJ1-1; 9 bases map to TRBD1. Germline V CDR1 and CDR2: DFQATT, SNEGSKA (reference sequence). Losses at the gene ends were 3 bases for V and 1 base for J; bases not matched to a gene: 9. The CDR3 totals 16 residues. CDR3 protein: CSASPGQGNTNTEAFF. For the CDR3, the DNA is TGCAGTGCTAGTCCGGGACAGGGAAATACGAACACTGAAGCTTTCTTT.

This clonotype was recorded a few times. The V gene is TRBV18, the J gene TRBJ2-5; no definite D call. V was shortened by 3 bases and J by 1 base, with 9 bases between the two germline ends. Germline values: CDR1 KGHSH, CDR2 LQKENI. CDR3 length: 14 amino acids. CDR3 nucleotides: TGTGCCAGCTCACCGCCGAGCCCCCAAGAGACCCAGTACTTC. Encoded protein: CASSPPSPQETQYF.

The gene calls are TRBV20-1 and TRBJ2-1; 11 bases are shared with TRBD2. CDR1 and CDR2 from the germline V gene are DFQATT and SNEGSKA (reference sequence). The length of the CDR3 is 17 residues. With V trimmed by 0 bases and J by 2 bases, 6 bases remained unmatched. CDR3 sequence reads: CSARDGGLAATYNEQFF. In DNA, the CDR3 is TGCAGTGCTAGAGATGGGGGACTAGCGGCGACCTACAATGAGCAGTTCTTC.

In this sample, this clonotype turned up a few times. V gene TRBV7-2 combines with J gene TRBJ1-6, with D unclear. The CDR3 is 15 residues long. V lost 5 bases and J 0 bases, leaving 8 bases between the germline ends. The V gene's germline CDR1 is SGHTA and CDR2 FQGNSA. The CDR3 sequence is CASSRRSSYNSPLHF. The CDR3 nucleotides read TGTGCCAGCAGCCGCAGGAGCTCCTATAATTCACCCCTCCACTTT.

This clonotype turned up a few times. The CDR3 sequence: CASSQEPGQYYEQYF. CDR3 DNA: TGTGCCAGCAGCCAGGAGCCAGGGCAGTACTACGAGCAGTACTTC. The chain carries TRBV3-1 and TRBJ2-7, with D tentatively TRBD1 (5 bases). CDR3 length: 15 residues. CDR1 is LGHDT and CDR2 is YNNKEL in the germline V gene (reference sequence). The V end lost 3 bases, the J end lost 3 bases, and 15 bases lay between the germline ends.

The CDR3 DNA is TGTGCCACCAGCAGGGGACAGGGAGCTTACGAGCAGTACGTC. It encodes CATSRGQGAYEQYV. The V and J genes are TRBV15 and TRBJ2-7; 9 nucleotides agree with TRBD1. Germline lookup yields CDR1 LNHNV and CDR2 YYDKDF (reference sequence). CDR3 length equals 14 residues. Germline trimming cut 3 bases from V and 4 bases from J; bases unmatched to any gene: 4.

The chain links TRBV12-5 to TRBJ2-5, with D unclear. The germline V gene encodes CDR1 LGHNT and CDR2 FRNRAP. Trimming pared 4 bases from V and 2 bases from J, leaving 8 bases between. The CDR3 contains 13 residues. DNA for the CDR3: TGTGCTAGTGGTTGGCTTATACAAGAGACCCAGTACTTC. Residues: CASGWLIQETQYF.